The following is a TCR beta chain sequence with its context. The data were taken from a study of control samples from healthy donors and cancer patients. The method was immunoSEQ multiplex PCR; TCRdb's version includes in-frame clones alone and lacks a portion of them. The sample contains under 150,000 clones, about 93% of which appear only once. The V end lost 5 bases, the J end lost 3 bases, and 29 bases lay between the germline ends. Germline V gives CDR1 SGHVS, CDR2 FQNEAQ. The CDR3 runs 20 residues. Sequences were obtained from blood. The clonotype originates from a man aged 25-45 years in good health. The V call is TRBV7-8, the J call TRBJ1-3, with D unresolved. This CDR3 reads CASSPIPFSEEWEDGNTIYF. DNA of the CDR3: TGTGCCAGCAGCCCCATTCCATTCTCCGAGGAGTGGGAAGATGGAAACACCATATATTTT.